The 26 T cell receptor beta chains in this list originate from one sample, sequenced in a study of blood T cell repertoires in COVID-19 (dated by TCRdb to the early 2020s). Library generation was performed with the immunoSEQ multiplex PCR assay. Not all clones reach the TCRdb copy of this immuneACCESS table, which keeps in-frame sequences only. Checked studies attribute under half of the gap to unresolved V genes and leave the rest unexplained. The sample table contains fewer than 450,000 clones; only one count was recorded for more than 75% of them. The ten top clones hold 0.9% to 1.2% of the sample. Sequences were obtained from PBMCs or T cells enriched from blood (not recorded which). The receptor set was obtained from a woman between 25 and 40 years old who had recovered from COVID-19.

This sequence joins TRBV5-5 and TRBJ2-7; 12 bases are a match to TRBD2. CDR1 and CDR2 (germline): SGHKS, YYEKEE (reference sequence). This CDR3 comprises 16 residues. The V and J ends lost 0 bases and 2 bases, in that order; junction bases with no gene match: 3. CDR3 in DNA: TGTGCCAGCAGCTTGGTGGCTAGCGGGGGGGCCTACGAGCAGTACTTC. Protein: CASSLVASGGAYEQYF.

This chain links TRBV4-1 with TRBJ1-4; 8 positions match TRBD1. CDR3 length equals 16 residues. Losses at the gene ends were 4 bases for V and 4 bases for J; bases not matched to a gene: 8. Germline loops: CDR1 MGHRA, CDR2 YSYEKL. The DNA for the CDR3 is TGCGCCAGCAGCCCAGGGCAGGGGGCGCTTAATGAAAAACTGTTTTTT. Protein product: CASSPGQGALNEKLFF.

The chain carries TRBV7-2 and TRBJ2-7, with 13 bases that match TRBD2. Germline V CDR1 and CDR2: SGHTA, FQGNSA. The ends lost 5 bases at V and 3 bases at J; junction bases unmatched: 1. The CDR3 totals 14 residues. This CDR3 is CASSRTSGGYEQYF. CDR3 DNA sequence: TGTGCCAGCAGCCGGACTAGCGGGGGCTACGAGCAGTACTTC. Variable domain in full (rest from reference TRBV7-2 and TRBJ2-7): GAGVSQSPSNKVTEKGKDVELRCDPISGHTALYWYRQSLGQGLEFLIYFQGNSAPDKSGLPSDRFSAERTGGSVSTLTIQRTQQEDSAVYLCASSRTSGGYEQYFGPGTRLTVT.

A few counts support this clone. V gene TRBV5-1 combines with J gene TRBJ1-2; 8 nucleotides align to TRBD1. This CDR3 is built from 15 residues. CDR1 SGHRS and CDR2 YFSETQ come from the germline V gene. Trimming took 1 base from V and 5 from J; bases not matched to a gene: 7. CDR3 in amino acids: CASSLRTGTEYGYTF. The CDR3 DNA reads as TGCGCCAGCAGCTTGAGGACAGGGACAGAGTATGGCTACACCTTC.

This chain joins TRBV4-3 and TRBJ2-5, with 10 nucleotides matching TRBD2. Germline V gene data show CDR1 as LGHNA and CDR2 as YSLEER. The trim removed 4 bases at V and 1 base at J, leaving 0 bases unmatched. CDR3 length: 14 amino acids. The CDR3 spells CASSLAGGQETQYF. The CDR3 coding sequence is TGCGCCAGCAGCCTAGCGGGGGGCCAAGAGACCCAGTACTTC.

The J gene is TRBJ1-2, the V gene TRBV11-1; weak D call: TRBD1 (6 bases). The length of the CDR3 is 14 residues. Trimming shortened V by 3 bases and J by 2 bases, and 10 bases separated the two germline ends. From germline, CDR1 is SGHAT and CDR2 FQDESV (reference sequence). CDR3 amino acids: CASSLTGINYGYTF. In DNA, the CDR3 is TGTGCCAGCAGCTTGACAGGCATAAACTATGGCTACACCTTC.

V usage is TRBV29-1 and J usage is TRBJ2-7; weak D call: TRBD1 (6 bases). Per the germline V gene, CDR1 is SQVTM and CDR2 is ANQGSEA. The CDR3 consists of 11 residues. Between the trimmed V and J ends, which lost 5 bases and 6 bases, there was a span of 11 bases. The DNA of the CDR3 is TGCAGCGTTATACAGGGCCTCGAGCAGTACTTC. It encodes CSVIQGLEQYF.

This clone occurred once. This chain joins TRBV2 and TRBJ2-3; a weak D match, TRBD2 (6 bases). The CDR3 runs 12 residues. V was shortened by 5 bases and J by 6 bases, with 9 bases between the two germline ends. In germline, CDR1 is SNHLY, CDR2 FYNNEI. Written as DNA, the CDR3 is TGTGCCAGCAGTAGACTAGTTGATACGCAGTATTTT. It is translated as CASSRLVDTQYF.

The chain recombines TRBV9 with TRBJ2-5, with D perhaps TRBD1 (6 bases). Trimming pared 3 bases from V and 5 bases from J, leaving 14 bases between. The germline V gene encodes CDR1 SGDLS and CDR2 YYNGEE. The CDR3 runs 14 residues. The CDR3 loop reads CASSAKQGEETQYF. DNA for the CDR3: TGTGCCAGCAGCGCTAAACAGGGAGAGGAGACCCAGTACTTC. Filled out from reference TRBV9 and TRBJ2-5, the complete variable domain reads DSGVTQTPKHLITATGQRVTLRCSPRSGDLSVYWYQQSLDQGLQFLIQYYNGEERAKGNILERFSAQQFPDLHSELNLSSLELGDSALYFCASSAKQGEETQYFGPGTRLLVL.

V and J are TRBV28 and TRBJ1-2; possible D gene TRBD1, 6 bases. Trimming took off 8 bases at V and 4 bases at J, with 17 bases between the two ends. Germline CDR1 is MDHEN and CDR2 is SYDVKM. The CDR3 sequence is 14 residues long. The CDR3 bases are TGTGCCAGCCACCAGGGGCAGGGCAGCTATGGCTACACCTTC. This encodes CASHQGQGSYGYTF.

The chain carries TRBV28 and TRBJ2-3; D might be TRBD2 (7 bases). The germline CDR1 and CDR2 sequences are MDHEN and SYDVKM. CDR3 size: 16 residues. The germline V and J ends were trimmed by 5 bases and 5 bases, with 20 bases remaining between them. CDR3 loop: CASSAPRGGALDTQYF. The CDR3 DNA is TGTGCCAGCAGTGCCCCAAGAGGGGGGGCATTAGATACGCAGTATTTT.

The chain joins TRBV7-9 to TRBJ2-5; no clear D. Between the trimmed V and J ends, which lost 2 bases and 5 bases, there was a span of 12 bases. This CDR3 is 14 amino acids long. Germline V gene sequence: CDR1 SEHNR, CDR2 FQNEAQ (reference sequence). The CDR3 DNA reads TGTGCCAGCAGCTTAAAATCACCTCAGGAGACCCAGTACTTC. Translation gives CASSLKSPQETQYF.

The chain has TRBV28 and TRBJ2-3, with TRBD2 identical over 12 bases. Germline values: CDR1 MDHEN, CDR2 SYDVKM. The CDR3 is made up of 16 amino acids. The trim removed 4 bases at V and 2 bases at J, leaving 4 bases unmatched. In DNA form, the CDR3 reads TGTGCCAGCAGTTCCCGGACTAGCGGGGACACAGATACGCAGTATTTT. Protein: CASSSRTSGDTDTQYF.

The chain links TRBV6-2 or TRBV6-3 to TRBJ2-7, with 10 nucleotides matching TRBD2. This CDR3 contains 18 residues. Unmatched junction bases numbered 11, after V lost 0 bases and J lost 3 bases. In germline, CDR1 is MNHEY, CDR2 SVGEGT. The CDR3 region has the DNA TGTGCCAGCAGTTACTCCACTAACGGACTAGCGGCCTACTACGAGCAGTACTTC. Translating gives CASSYSTNGLAAYYEQYF.

The chain is built from TRBV18 and TRBJ2-1, with D possibly TRBD1 on 5 matching bases. Germline V gene lookup returns CDR1 KGHSH and CDR2 LQKENI. V was cut by 6 bases and J by 4 bases, with 10 bases left in between. This CDR3 is built from 13 residues. CDR3 coding DNA: TGTGCCAGCTCCCAAGACAGATACAATGAGCAGTTCTTC. Translated: CASSQDRYNEQFF.

CDR3 sequence: CASSPRRQGARVVNQPQHF. CDR3 DNA sequence: TGTGCCAGCAGCCCACGACGACAGGGGGCGCGGGTAGTAAATCAGCCCCAGCATTTT. The chain links TRBV9 to TRBJ1-5; 10 bases line up with TRBD1. J lost 4 bases, V lost 4 bases, and 17 bases had no gene match. The CDR3 loop spans 19 amino acids. The V gene's germline CDR1 is SGDLS and CDR2 YYNGEE.

V usage is TRBV3-1 (or the pseudogene TRBV3-2) and J usage is TRBJ1-1; TRBD1 is a possible D gene (5 bases). Trimming stripped 1 base from V and 0 bases from J, with 12 bases between. This CDR3 region has 16 residues. In germline, CDR1 is LGHDT, CDR2 YNNKEL (reference sequence). The DNA for the CDR3 is TGTGCCAGCAGCCAAGGAGGAAGGGGCTTGAACACTGAAGCTTTCTTT. Residues: CASSQGGRGLNTEAFF.

This chain connects TRBV3-1 (or the pseudogene TRBV3-2) to TRBJ1-5, with 7 bases fitting TRBD1. The ends lost 5 bases at V and 2 bases at J; junction bases unmatched: 3. The CDR3 has 14 residues. The germline gives CDR1 LGHDT, CDR2 YNNKEL (reference sequence). The CDR3 reads CASSFGQGNQPQHF. CDR3 in DNA: TGTGCCAGCAGCTTCGGACAGGGCAATCAGCCCCAGCATTTT.

A note on this clone: Within the sample, other DNA sequences also encode this same CDR3. This chain links TRBV28 with TRBJ1-2; D is unresolved. The germline V and J ends were trimmed by 2 bases and 5 bases, with 6 bases remaining between them. Per the germline V gene, CDR1 is MDHEN and CDR2 is SYDVKM. The CDR3 extends over 12 amino acids. Written as DNA, the CDR3 is TGTGCCAGCAGTTTAGGCGGATATGGCTACACCTTC. Its protein product is CASSLGGYGYTF.

Of note for this clone: Additional DNA sequences in this sample encode the identical CDR3. This chain links TRBV10-1 with TRBJ2-7, with 8 nucleotides matching TRBD1. The CDR3 sequence is 14 residues long. CDR1 is WNHNN and CDR2 is SYGVQD in the germline V gene (reference sequence). The V segment lost 4 bases and the J segment 4 bases; nucleotides outside the gene matches: 6. This CDR3 reads CASSAGTGPYEQYF. In DNA form, the CDR3 reads TGCGCCAGCAGTGCCGGGACAGGACCATACGAGCAGTACTTC.

V and J are TRBV5-1 and TRBJ1-1; TRBD1 aligns across 7 bases. CDR1 and CDR2 from the germline V gene are SGHRS and YFSETQ. This CDR3 is 15 amino acids long. V lost 4 bases, J lost 4 bases, and 10 bases stayed unmatched. The CDR3 DNA reads as TGCGCCAGCAGCCCCCGTCCGACAGGGCCCACTGAAGCTTTCTTT. Its protein is CASSPRPTGPTEAFF.

V gene TRBV5-1 combines with J gene TRBJ2-7; D gene ambiguous. Germline-derived CDR1 and CDR2 are SGHRS and YFSETQ. V was trimmed by 1 base and J by 4 bases, leaving 12 bases between them. This CDR3 is 14 amino acids long. The CDR3 loop is CASSLLSTSYEQYF. The CDR3 nucleotides read TGCGCCAGCAGCTTGTTGTCTACGAGTTACGAGCAGTACTTC.

For this clone: Other DNA sequences in this specimen translate into the identical CDR3. The chain links TRBV20-1 to TRBJ2-2, with 8 bases lining up with TRBD2. V shed 3 bases, J shed 8 bases, and the junction held 2 bases outside the gene matches. The CDR3 covers 12 residues. Germline V CDR1 and CDR2: DFQATT, SNEGSKA (reference sequence). The CDR3 here is CSASSGTGELFF. CDR3 nucleotides: TGCAGTGCTAGTAGCGGGACTGGGGAGCTGTTTTTT.

This clone was recorded only once. The chain has TRBV6-5 and TRBJ2-7; 8 nucleotides align to TRBD2. The germline CDR1 and CDR2 sequences are MNHEY and SVGAGI. The CDR3 has 14 amino acids. V lost 5 bases, J lost 3 bases, and 6 bases stayed unmatched. CDR3 in amino acids: CASSLKRGIYEQYF. CDR3 in DNA: TGTGCCAGCAGTCTTAAGCGGGGGATCTACGAGCAGTACTTC.

The gene calls are TRBV18 and TRBJ2-5; D is unresolved. V gave up 6 bases and J gave up 1 base, with 12 bases separating them. The length of the CDR3 is 14 residues. Germline CDR1 is KGHSH and CDR2 is LQKENI. The CDR3 DNA reads as TGTGCCAGCTCCCCGATCAGGCCCCAAGAGACCCAGTACTTC. This translates into CASSPIRPQETQYF.

V gene TRBV5-1 combines with J gene TRBJ2-6; 8 bases agree with TRBD1. CDR3 size: 18 residues. CDR1 is SGHRS and CDR2 is YFSETQ in the germline V gene. Trimming cost V 0 bases and J 2 bases; bases outside gene matches: 7. DNA of the CDR3: TGCGCCAGCAGCTTGGGGTGGGGACAGGTTGCTGGGGCCAACGTCCTGACTTTC. It codes for CASSLGWGQVAGANVLTF. Filled out from reference TRBV5-1 and TRBJ2-6, the complete variable domain reads KAGVTQTPRYLIKTRGQQVTLSCSPISGHRSVSWYQQTPGQGLQFLFEYFSETQRNKGNFPGRFSGRQFSNSRSEMNVSTLELGDSALYLCASSLGWGQVAGANVLTFGAGSRLTVL.